The rows below give T cell receptor beta chains drawn from one sample of a study of T cells in Graves' hyperthyroidism and ophthalmopathy. TCRdb re-analysed the multiplex PCR reads in MiXCR, keeping a single row per CDR3 protein. The repertoire holds about 640,000 distinct CDR3 sequences, with around 20% as singletons. The sample consisted of blood. These receptor sequences come from a man aged 25-45 years with Graves' ophthalmopathy. Both conserved end residues are part of each CDR3. The D gene is left open where the match is weak. Not every row has a clone size; where given, it reads once, few, many or a size class.

many,TRBJ2-3,TRBV28,TRBD2,CASTLNGGGDTQYF,TGTGCCAGCACCCTCAATGGGGGGGGAGATACGCAGTATTTT
.,TRBJ2-3,TRBV20-1,TRBD1,CSARQGETDTQYF,TGCAGTGCTAGACAGGGGGAGACAGATACGCAGTATTTT
few,TRBJ2-1,TRBV6-1,.,CASRTSSGNNEQFF,TGTGCCAGCAGAACCAGTAGCGGCAACAATGAGCAGTTCTTC
few,TRBJ2-4,TRBV28,TRBD1,CASSPTRTGGQNIQYF,TGTGCCAGCAGTCCCACCAGGACAGGGGGCCAAAACATTCAGTACTTC
.,TRBJ2-5,TRBV3-1,TRBD1,CASSAATGLETQYF,TGTGCCAGCAGCGCAGCGACAGGGCTAGAGACCCAGTACTTC
few,TRBJ2-1,TRBV20-1,.,CSARATRRVKNEQFF,TGCAGTGCTAGAGCCACCCGGCGGGTGAAGAATGAGCAGTTCTTC
.,TRBJ1-1,TRBV6-1,.,CASSPDMWNTEAFF,TGTGCCAGCAGCCCCGACATGTGGAACACTGAAGCTTTCTTT
few,TRBJ2-7,TRBV5-1,TRBD2,CASSLVASGTNAYEQYF,TGCGCCAGCAGCTTGGTAGCTAGCGGGACGAACGCCTACGAGCAGTACTTC
few,TRBJ1-1,TRBV9,.,CASSVLFNTEAFF,TGTGCCAGCAGCGTACTGTTTAACACTGAAGCTTTCTTT
.,TRBJ2-3,TRBV10-3,.,CAIAGGGGRSTDTQYF,TGTGCCATTGCCGGGGGAGGCGGGCGTAGCACAGATACGCAGTATTTT